The 8 T cell receptor beta chains below all came from one sample that was sequenced in a study of shared clonotypes between healthy human individuals. Assay: immunoSEQ multiplex PCR; the TCRdb copy retains only in-frame clones and omits some. This table has millions of clones, approximately 92% appearing once. What was sequenced was naive CD4+ T cells sorted from blood. The sample's subset: CD45RA+ positively selected. Every receptor here comes from a man between 18 and 29 years old in good health.

This clone appeared once. This chain connects TRBV2 to TRBJ2-1, with TRBD1 as a possible D gene (6 bases). Germline CDR1 is SNHLY and CDR2 is FYNNEI. The CDR3 consists of 14 residues. The ends were cut back, 10 bases at V and 6 bases at J, with 19 bases in the middle. CDR3 in DNA: TGTGCCACTCGATTCCAGGGGACAATCAATGAGCAGTTCTTC. Translating it yields CATRFQGTINEQFF.

The chain uses TRBV30 and TRBJ1-1, with D hard to call. The CDR3 contains 14 residues. The germline V gene encodes CDR1 GTSNPN and CDR2 SVGIG (reference sequence). V lost 1 base and J lost 0, with 9 bases in between. CDR3 sequence: CAWSDGLLNTEAFF. CDR3 sequence (DNA): TGTGCCTGGAGTGACGGGCTCCTGAACACTGAAGCTTTCTTT. Supplemented by reference TRBV30 and TRBJ1-1, the full variable domain reads SQTIHQWPATLVQPVGSPLSLECTVEGTSNPNLYWYRQAAGRGLQLLFYSVGIGQISSEVPQNLSASRPQDRQFILSSKKLLLSDSGFYLCAWSDGLLNTEAFFGQGTRLTVV.

The genes are TRBV18 and TRBJ2-7; 8 nucleotides align to TRBD2. This CDR3 has 15 residues. CDR1 and CDR2 (germline): KGHSH, LQKENI. The ends lost 3 bases at V and 3 bases at J; junction bases unmatched: 7. CDR3: CASSPQTSVRYEQYF. CDR3 bases: TGTGCCAGCTCACCGCAGACTAGCGTACGCTACGAGCAGTACTTC.

The V gene is TRBV2, the J gene TRBJ2-7; weak D call: TRBD1 (6 bases). The germline V gene has CDR1 SNHLY and CDR2 FYNNEI. The CDR3 totals 14 residues. The ends were cut back, 5 bases at V and 3 bases at J, with 14 bases in the middle. The CDR3 nucleotides read TGTGCCAGCAGTATTGAGAAGGGGGACTACGAGCAGTACTTC. It yields the protein CASSIEKGDYEQYF.

Worth noting for this clone: This same CDR3 is encoded by further DNA sequences in the sample. The rearrangement links TRBV30 to TRBJ2-3; no reliable D call. The germline gives CDR1 GTSNPN, CDR2 SVGIG (reference sequence). The germline V and J ends were trimmed by 0 bases and 0 bases, with 10 bases remaining between them. This CDR3 has 15 amino acids. In DNA form, the CDR3 reads TGTGCCTGGAGTGTAGGGTTACTGAGCACAGATACGCAGTATTTT. Translating it yields CAWSVGLLSTDTQYF.

This clone was picked up a small number of times. The chain joins TRBV7-9 to TRBJ1-1; possibly TRBD1 for D (6 bases). Germline V gene lookup returns CDR1 SEHNR and CDR2 FQNEAQ (reference sequence). The CDR3 runs 15 residues. The germline V and J ends were trimmed by 2 bases and 1 base, with 11 bases remaining between them. CDR3 in amino acids: CASSLRWDTNTEAFF. For the CDR3, the DNA is TGTGCCAGCAGCTTAAGGTGGGACACGAACACTGAAGCTTTCTTT.

This chain links TRBV6-4 with TRBJ2-7; D might be TRBD1 (6 bases). Germline values: CDR1 MRHNA, CDR2 SNTAGT. CDR3 length: 14 amino acids. V lost 8 bases to trimming and J lost 3 bases, with 17 bases between them. In nucleotides, the CDR3 is TGTGCCAGCTCCCCCACAGGGACCAACTACGAGCAGTACTTC. It translates to CASSPTGTNYEQYF.

The chain has TRBV29-1 and TRBJ1-1; D is possibly TRBD1 (6 bases). The CDR3 has 12 amino acids. Per the germline V gene, CDR1 is SQVTM and CDR2 is ANQGSEA. V was pared by 7 bases and J by 6 bases, with 15 bases between. CDR3 in amino acids: CSATGQPPEAFF. The CDR3 bases are TGCAGCGCAACCGGACAGCCTCCTGAAGCTTTCTTT.